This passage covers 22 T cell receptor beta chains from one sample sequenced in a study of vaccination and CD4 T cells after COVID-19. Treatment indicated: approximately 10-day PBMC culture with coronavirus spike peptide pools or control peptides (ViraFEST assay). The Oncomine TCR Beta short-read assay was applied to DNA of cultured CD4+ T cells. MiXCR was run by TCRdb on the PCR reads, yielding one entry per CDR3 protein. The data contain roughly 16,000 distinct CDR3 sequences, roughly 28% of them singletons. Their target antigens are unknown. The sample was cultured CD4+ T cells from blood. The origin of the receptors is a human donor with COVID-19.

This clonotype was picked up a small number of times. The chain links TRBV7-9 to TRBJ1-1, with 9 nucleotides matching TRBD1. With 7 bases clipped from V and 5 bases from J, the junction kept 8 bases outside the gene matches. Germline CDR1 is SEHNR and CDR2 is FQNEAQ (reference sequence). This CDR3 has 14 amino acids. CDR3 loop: CASTVEGTGTEAFF. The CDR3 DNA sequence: TGTGCCAGCACCGTTGAGGGGACAGGGACTGAAGCTTTCTTT.

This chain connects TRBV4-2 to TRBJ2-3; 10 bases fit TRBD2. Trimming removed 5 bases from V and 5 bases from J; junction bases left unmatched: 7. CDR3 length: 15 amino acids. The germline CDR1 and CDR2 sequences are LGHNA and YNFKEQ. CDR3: CASSGPSGGLDTQYF. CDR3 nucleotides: TGTGCCAGCAGCGGACCTAGCGGGGGTCTAGATACGCAGTATTTT.

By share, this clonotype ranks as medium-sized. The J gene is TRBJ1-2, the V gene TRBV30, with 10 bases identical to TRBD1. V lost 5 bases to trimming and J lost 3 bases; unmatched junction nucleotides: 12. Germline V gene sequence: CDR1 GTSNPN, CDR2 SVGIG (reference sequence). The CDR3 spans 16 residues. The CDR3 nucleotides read TGTGCCTGGGGGATTGTGACAGGGGGCTGGGACTATGGCTACACCTTC. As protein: CAWGIVTGGWDYGYTF.

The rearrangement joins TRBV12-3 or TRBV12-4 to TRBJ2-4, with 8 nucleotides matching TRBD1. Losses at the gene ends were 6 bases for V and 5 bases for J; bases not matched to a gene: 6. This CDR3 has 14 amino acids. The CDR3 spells CASRLTGVENIQYF. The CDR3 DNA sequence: TGTGCCAGCAGATTGACAGGGGTAGAAAACATTCAGTACTTC.

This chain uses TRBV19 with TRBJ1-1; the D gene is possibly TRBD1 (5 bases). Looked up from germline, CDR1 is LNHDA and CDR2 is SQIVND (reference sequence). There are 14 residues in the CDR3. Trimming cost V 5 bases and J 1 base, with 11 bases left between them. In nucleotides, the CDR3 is TGTGCCAGTAGTTCGCAGGGTGGGAACACTGAAGCTTTCTTT. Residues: CASSSQGGNTEAFF.

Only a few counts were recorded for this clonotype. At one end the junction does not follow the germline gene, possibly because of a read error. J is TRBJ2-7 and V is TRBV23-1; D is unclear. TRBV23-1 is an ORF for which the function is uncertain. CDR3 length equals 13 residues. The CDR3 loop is CASSLYFPYGQYF. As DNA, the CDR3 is TGCGCCAGCAGCCTCTATTTCCCCTACGGGCAGTACTTC.

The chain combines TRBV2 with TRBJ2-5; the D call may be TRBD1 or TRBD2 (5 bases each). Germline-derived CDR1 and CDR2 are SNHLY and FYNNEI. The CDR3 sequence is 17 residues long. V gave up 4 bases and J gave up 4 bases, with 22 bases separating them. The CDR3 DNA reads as TGTGCCAGCAGTGCCTTCCCCGGGACGGCGAAGGGAGAGACCCAGTACTTC. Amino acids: CASSAFPGTAKGETQYF.

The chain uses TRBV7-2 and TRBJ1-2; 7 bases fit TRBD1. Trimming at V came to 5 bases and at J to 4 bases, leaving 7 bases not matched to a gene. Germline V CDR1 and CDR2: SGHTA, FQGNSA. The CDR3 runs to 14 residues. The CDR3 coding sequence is TGTGCCAGCAGCCCCACTACAGGGGTCTATGGCTACACCTTC. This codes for CASSPTTGVYGYTF.

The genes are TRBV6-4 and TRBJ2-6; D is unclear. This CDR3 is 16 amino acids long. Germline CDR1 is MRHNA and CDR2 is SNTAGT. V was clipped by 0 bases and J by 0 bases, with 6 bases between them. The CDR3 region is CASSDSHSSGANVLTF. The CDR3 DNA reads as TGTGCCAGCAGTGACTCTCACAGCTCTGGGGCCAACGTCCTGACTTTC.

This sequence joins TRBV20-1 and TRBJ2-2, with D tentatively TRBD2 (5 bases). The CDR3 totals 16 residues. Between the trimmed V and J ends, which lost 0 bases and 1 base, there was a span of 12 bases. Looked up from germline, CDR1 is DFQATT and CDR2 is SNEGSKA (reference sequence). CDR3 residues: CSARDLGLRNTGELFF. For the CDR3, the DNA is TGCAGTGCTAGAGATCTCGGACTGAGGAACACCGGGGAGCTGTTTTTT.

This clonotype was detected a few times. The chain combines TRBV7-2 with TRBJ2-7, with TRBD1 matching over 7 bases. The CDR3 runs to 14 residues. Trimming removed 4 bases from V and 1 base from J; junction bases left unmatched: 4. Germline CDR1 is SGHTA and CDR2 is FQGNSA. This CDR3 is CASSSRTGSYEQYF. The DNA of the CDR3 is TGTGCCAGCAGCTCTAGGACAGGTTCCTACGAGCAGTACTTC. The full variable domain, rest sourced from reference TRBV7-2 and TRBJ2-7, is GAGVSQSPSNKVTEKGKDVELRCDPISGHTALYWYRQSLGQGLEFLIYFQGNSAPDKSGLPSDRFSAERTGGSVSTLTIQRTQQEDSAVYLCASSSRTGSYEQYFGPGTRLTVT.

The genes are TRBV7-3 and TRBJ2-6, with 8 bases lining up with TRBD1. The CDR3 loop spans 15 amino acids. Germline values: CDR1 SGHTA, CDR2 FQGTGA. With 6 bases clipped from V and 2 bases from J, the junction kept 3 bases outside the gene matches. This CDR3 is CASSARGPGANVLTF. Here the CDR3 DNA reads TGTGCCAGCAGTGCCAGGGGGCCTGGGGCCAACGTCCTGACTTTC.

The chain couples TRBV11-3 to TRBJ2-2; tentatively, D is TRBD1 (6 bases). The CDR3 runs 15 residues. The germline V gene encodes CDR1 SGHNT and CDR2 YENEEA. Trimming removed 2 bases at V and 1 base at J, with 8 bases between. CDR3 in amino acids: CASSLRDKNTGELFF. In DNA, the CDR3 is TGTGCCAGCAGCTTAAGGGACAAGAACACCGGGGAGCTGTTTTTT. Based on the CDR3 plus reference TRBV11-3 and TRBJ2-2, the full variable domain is EAGVVQSPRYKIIEKKQPVAFWCNPISGHNTLYWYLQNLGQGPELLIRYENEEAVDDSQLPKDRFSAERLKGVDSTLKIQPAELGDSAVYLCASSLRDKNTGELFFGEGSRLTVL.

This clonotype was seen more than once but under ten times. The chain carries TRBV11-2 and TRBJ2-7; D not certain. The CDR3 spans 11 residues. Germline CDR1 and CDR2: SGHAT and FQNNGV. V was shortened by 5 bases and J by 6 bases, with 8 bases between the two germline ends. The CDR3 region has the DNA TGTGCCAGCAGCCCTCGATTCGAGCAGTACTTC. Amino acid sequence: CASSPRFEQYF.

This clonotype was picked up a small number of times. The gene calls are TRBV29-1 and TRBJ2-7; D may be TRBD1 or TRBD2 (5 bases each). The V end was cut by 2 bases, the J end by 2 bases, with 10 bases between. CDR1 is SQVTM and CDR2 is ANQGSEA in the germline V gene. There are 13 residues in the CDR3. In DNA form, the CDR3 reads TGCAGCGTTGAATCTGGGACGGCCTACGAGCAGTACTTC. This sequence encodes CSVESGTAYEQYF.

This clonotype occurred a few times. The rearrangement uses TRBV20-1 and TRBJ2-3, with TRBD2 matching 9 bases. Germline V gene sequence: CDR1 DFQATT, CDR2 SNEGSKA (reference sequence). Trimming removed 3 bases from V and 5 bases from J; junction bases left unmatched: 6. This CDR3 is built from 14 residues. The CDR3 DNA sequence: TGCAGTGCTAGCTATGGCGGGGGGGGAGATACGCAGTATTTT. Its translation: CSASYGGGGDTQYF.

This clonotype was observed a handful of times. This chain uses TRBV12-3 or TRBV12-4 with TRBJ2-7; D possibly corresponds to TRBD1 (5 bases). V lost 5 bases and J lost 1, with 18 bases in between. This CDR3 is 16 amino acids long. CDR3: CASSVSQGFGSYEQYF. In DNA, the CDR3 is TGTGCCAGCAGTGTATCCCAGGGTTTTGGGTCCTACGAGCAGTACTTC.

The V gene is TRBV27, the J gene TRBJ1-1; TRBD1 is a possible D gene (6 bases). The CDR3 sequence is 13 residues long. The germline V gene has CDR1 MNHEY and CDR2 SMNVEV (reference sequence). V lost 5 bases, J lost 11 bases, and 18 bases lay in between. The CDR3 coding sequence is TGTGCCAGCAGTGGACTCATACAGGGAACGGCTTTCTTT. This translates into CASSGLIQGTAFF.

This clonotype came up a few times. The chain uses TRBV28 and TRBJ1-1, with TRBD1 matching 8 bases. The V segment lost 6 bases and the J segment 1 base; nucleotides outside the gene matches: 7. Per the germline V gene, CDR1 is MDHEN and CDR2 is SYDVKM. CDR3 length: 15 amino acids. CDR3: CASSLPGTGNTEAFF. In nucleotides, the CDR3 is TGTGCCAGCAGCCTGCCAGGGACAGGGAACACTGAAGCTTTCTTT. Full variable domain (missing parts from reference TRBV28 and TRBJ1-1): DVKVTQSSRYLVKRTGEKVFLECVQDMDHENMFWYRQDPGLGLRLIYFSYDVKMKEKGDIPEGYSVSREKKERFSLILESASTNQTSMYLCASSLPGTGNTEAFFGQGTRLTVV.

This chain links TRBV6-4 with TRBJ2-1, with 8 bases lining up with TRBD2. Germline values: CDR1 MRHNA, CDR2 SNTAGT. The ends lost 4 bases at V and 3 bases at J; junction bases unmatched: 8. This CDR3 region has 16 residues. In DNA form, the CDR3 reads TGTGCCAGCAGTGTAGACTTGGCGGGGGGCTACAATGAGCAGTTCTTC. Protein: CASSVDLAGGYNEQFF.

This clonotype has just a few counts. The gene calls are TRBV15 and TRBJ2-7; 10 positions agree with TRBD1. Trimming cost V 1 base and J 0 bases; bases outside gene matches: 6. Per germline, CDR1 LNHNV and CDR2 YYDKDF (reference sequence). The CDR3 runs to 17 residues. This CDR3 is CATSRGGGQGHSYEQYF. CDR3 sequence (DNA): TGTGCCACCAGCAGAGGGGGGGGACAGGGGCACTCCTACGAGCAGTACTTC.

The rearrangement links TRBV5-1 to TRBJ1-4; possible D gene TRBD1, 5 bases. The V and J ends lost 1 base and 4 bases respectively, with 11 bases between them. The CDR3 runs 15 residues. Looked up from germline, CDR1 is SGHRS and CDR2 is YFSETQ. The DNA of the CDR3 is TGCGCCAGCAGCTTGTGGGGACGGATTAATGAAAAACTGTTTTTT. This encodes CASSLWGRINEKLFF.